The subject of this entry is one TCR beta chain. This clonotype was observed many times. The target of this receptor is not known. No much larger clone exists at a distance of one base, and base qualities are not known. The sample is drawn from a study of early T cells in non-severe SARS-CoV-2 infection (dated by TCRdb to the early 2020s). Broadly, across the study: Bulk RNA from unsorted whole blood was used for TCR sequencing, so alpha and beta chains could not be paired.

Broad study findings and their caveats: Matching against VDJdb was skewed toward anti-spike CD8 responses, likely underestimated virus-specific expansions, and missed private and CD4 specificities.

This was a case-control study nested in a cohort of healthcare workers in London, UK, who had nasopharyngeal swab PCR tests and blood samples taken every week. Between 23 and 31 March 2020, the week of the UK lockdown, healthcare workers were enrolled and then followed up weekly for as long as 16 weeks. The CDR3 covers 14 residues, taking in both the cysteine and the phenylalanine. Solely the CDR3 DNA is kept, with 42 bases framed from the first base. The germline V gene (reference sequence) gives CDR1 as MNHEY and CDR2 as SMNVEV. The junction shows trimming of 5 bases on V and 6 bases on J, and the gene matches do not reach 8 bases of it. Library generation was performed with 5' RACE. Reads for this sample came from a NextSeq 500. To correct for sequencing error and PCR bias, the TCR library protocol tagged individual cDNA molecules with unique molecular identifiers. Both TCR alpha and beta chains were sequenced, and tight co-correlation was observed between alpha and beta sequence abundances in each sample. The study's own analysis went as follows. Decombinator V4 was used to annotate TCR sequences for V gene, J gene and CDR3. Expanded TCRs were defined as changing significantly between any two time points under a Poisson model with p below 0.0001. TCR abundances were normalised to the total number of TCRs sequenced per sample and expressed as counts per million. TRAV1-2 paired with TRAJ12, TRAJ20 or TRAJ33 defined MAIT TCRs, while TRAV10 paired with TRAJ18 defined iNKT TCRs. VDJdb, accessed 1 November 2021, was searched for CMV, EBV and SARS-CoV-2 annotated TCRs, excluding TCRs annotated for multiple antigens. Using fastp at Q25 and MiXCR, TCRdb reprocessed the public reads and kept productive beta chains. Identical CDR3 proteins give one entry, which carries the most common genes and DNA. TCRdb, rather than the study authors, made the V and J calls. The sample table contains about 48,000 distinct CDR3 sequences; only one count was recorded for approximately 9.4% of them. The ten largest clonotypes hold roughly 8.7% of the sample.

This chain is built from TRBV27 and TRBJ1-2; TRBD1 aligns with 8 central bases. The sequence came from an adult who was a healthcare worker with PCR-confirmed SARS-CoV-2 infection or an uninfected control (not recorded which). Sequenced: whole blood. This receptor has the CDR3 CASSPRDRGNGYTF. The nucleotide sequence reads TGTGCCAGCAGTCCAAGAGACAGGGGAAATGGCTACACCTTC.